The sequence of this T cell receptor (beta chain) was determined in a study of spatial heterogeneity in lung cancer. This clonotype was observed a handful of times. TCRdb fed the 5' RACE reads into MiXCR, producing one record per CDR3 protein. The sample includes about 85,000 distinct CDR3 sequences, 15% to 20% of them seen just once. Time point described: sample taken at primary tumor resection. Sequencing of whole RNA from tumor, nontumor lung or frozen PBMC involved no sorting. The clonotype originates from a male donor with early-stage non-small cell lung cancer. Sequencing used PBMCs, obtained at surgery.

The CDR3 DNA reads as TGCGCCAGCAGCCCCGGGACGGTCTGGGAGACCCAGTACTTC. Translated: CASSPGTVWETQYF. This sequence joins TRBV5-1 and TRBJ2-5; D is perhaps TRBD1 or TRBD2 (5 bases each). Trimming cost V 4 bases and J 5 bases, with 15 bases left between them. CDR3 length: 14 residues. In germline, CDR1 is SGHRS, CDR2 YFSETQ. The whole variable domain, filled in from reference TRBV5-1 and TRBJ2-5, reads KAGVTQTPRYLIKTRGQQVTLSCSPISGHRSVSWYQQTPGQGLQFLFEYFSETQRNKGNFPGRFSGRQFSNSRSEMNVSTLELGDSALYLCASSPGTVWETQYFGPGTRLLVL.